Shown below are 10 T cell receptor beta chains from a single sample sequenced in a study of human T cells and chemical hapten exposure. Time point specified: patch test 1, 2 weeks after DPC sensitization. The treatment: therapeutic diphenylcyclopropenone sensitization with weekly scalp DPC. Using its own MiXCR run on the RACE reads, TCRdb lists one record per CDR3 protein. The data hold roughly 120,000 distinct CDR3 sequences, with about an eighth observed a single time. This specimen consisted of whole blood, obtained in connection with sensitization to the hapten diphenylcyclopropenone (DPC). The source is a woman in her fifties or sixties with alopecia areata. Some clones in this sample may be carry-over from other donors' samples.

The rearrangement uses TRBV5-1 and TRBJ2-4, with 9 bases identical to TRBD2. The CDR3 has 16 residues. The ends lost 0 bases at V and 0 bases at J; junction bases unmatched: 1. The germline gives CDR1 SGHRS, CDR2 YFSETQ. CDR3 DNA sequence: TGCGCCAGCAGCTTGGTAGCGGGGGTAGCCAAAAACATTCAGTACTTC. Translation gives CASSLVAGVAKNIQYF. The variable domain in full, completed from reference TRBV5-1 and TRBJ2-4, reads KAGVTQTPRYLIKTRGQQVTLSCSPISGHRSVSWYQQTPGQGLQFLFEYFSETQRNKGNFPGRFSGRQFSNSRSEMNVSTLELGDSALYLCASSLVAGVAKNIQYFGAGTRLSVL.

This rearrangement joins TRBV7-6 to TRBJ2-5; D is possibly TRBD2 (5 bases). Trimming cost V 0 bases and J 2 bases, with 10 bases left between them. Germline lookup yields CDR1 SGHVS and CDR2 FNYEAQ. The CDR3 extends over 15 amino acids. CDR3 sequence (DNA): TGTGCCAGCAGCTTAGCGCAAGCGGCTCAAGAGACCCAGTACTTC. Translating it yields CASSLAQAAQETQYF.

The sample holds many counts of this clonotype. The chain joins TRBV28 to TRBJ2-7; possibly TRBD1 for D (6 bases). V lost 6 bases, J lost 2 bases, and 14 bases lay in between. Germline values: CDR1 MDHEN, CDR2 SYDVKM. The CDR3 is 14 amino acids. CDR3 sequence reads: CASSDRTVTYEQYF. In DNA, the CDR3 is TGTGCCAGCAGCGACAGGACCGTGACCTACGAGCAGTACTTC.

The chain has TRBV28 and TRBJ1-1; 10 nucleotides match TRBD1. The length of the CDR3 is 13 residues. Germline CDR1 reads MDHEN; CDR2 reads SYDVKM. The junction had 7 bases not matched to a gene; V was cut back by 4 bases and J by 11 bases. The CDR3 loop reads CASSWGQGLRAFF. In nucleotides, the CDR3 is TGTGCCAGCAGTTGGGGACAGGGGCTGAGGGCTTTCTTT.

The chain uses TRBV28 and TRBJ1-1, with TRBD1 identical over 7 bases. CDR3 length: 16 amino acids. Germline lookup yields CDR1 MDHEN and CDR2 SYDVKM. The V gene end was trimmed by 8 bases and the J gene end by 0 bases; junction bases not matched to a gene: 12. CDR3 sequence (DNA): TGTGCCAGCCATCCCGCTACAGGGGTAATGAACACTGAAGCTTTCTTT. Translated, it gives CASHPATGVMNTEAFF.

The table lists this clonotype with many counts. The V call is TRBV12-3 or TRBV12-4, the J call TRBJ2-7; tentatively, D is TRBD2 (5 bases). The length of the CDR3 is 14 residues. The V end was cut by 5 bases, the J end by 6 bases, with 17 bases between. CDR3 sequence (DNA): TGTGCCAGCAGTCCGGACTTTAGCTCGGGCGAGCAGTACTTC. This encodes CASSPDFSSGEQYF.

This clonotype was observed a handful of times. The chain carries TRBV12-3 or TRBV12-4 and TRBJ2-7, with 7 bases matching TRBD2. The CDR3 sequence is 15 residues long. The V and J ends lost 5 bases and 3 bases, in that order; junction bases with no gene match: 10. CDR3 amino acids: CASSLRTSSIYEQYF. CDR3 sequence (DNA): TGTGCCAGCAGTCTACGGACTAGTTCGATCTACGAGCAGTACTTC.

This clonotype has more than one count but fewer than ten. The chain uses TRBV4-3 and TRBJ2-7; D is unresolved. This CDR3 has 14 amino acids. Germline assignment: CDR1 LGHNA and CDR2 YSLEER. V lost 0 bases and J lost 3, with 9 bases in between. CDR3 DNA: TGCGCCAGCAGCCAAGATTCTTTAAGCTACGAGCAGTACTTC. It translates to CASSQDSLSYEQYF.

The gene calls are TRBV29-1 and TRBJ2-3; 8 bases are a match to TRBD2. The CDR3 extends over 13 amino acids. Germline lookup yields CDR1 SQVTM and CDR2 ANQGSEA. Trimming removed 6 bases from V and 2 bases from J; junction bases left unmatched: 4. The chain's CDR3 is CSVIGGATDTQYF. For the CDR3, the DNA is TGCAGCGTAATCGGGGGGGCCACAGATACGCAGTATTTT.

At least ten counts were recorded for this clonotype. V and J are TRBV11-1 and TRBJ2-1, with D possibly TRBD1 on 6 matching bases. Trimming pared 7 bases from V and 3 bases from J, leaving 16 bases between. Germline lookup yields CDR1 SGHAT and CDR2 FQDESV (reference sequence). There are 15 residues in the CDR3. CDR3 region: CASTEGGQYYNEQFF. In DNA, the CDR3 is TGTGCCAGCACCGAAGGGGGACAATACTACAATGAGCAGTTCTTC.